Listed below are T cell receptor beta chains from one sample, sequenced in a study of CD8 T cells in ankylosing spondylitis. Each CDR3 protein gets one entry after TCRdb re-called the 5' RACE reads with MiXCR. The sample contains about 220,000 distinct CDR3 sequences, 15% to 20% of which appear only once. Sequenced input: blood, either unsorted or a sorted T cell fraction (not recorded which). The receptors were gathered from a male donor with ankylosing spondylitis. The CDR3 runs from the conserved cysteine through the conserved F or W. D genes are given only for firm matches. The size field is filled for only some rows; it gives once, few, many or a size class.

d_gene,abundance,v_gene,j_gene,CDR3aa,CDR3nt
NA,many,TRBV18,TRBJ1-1,CASSPQGDTEAFF,TGTGCCAGCTCACCGCAGGGAGACACTGAAGCTTTCTTT
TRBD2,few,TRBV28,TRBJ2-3,CASSLLAGDTDTQYF,TGTGCCAGCAGTCTACTAGCGGGAGACACAGATACGCAGTATTTT
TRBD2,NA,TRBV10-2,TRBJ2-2,CASSDGLAGVIGELFF,TGCGCCAGCAGCGATGGACTAGCGGGAGTGATCGGGGAGCTGTTTTTT
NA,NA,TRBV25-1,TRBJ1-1,CASSDDGGGPFEAFF,TGTGCCAGCAGTGACGACGGGGGCGGCCCATTTGAAGCTTTCTTT
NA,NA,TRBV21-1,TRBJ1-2,CASSHKGGHFYGYTF,TGTGCCAGCAGCCATAAAGGGGGACACTTCTATGGCTACACCTTC
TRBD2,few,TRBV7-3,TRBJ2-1,CASDPPWLAGGSSYNEQFF,TGTGCCAGCGACCCGCCATGGCTAGCGGGGGGGAGCTCCTACAATGAGCAGTTCTTC
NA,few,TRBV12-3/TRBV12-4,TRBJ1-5,CASSLEGVAQHF,TGTGCCAGCAGTTTAGAGGGGGTGGCCCAGCATTTT
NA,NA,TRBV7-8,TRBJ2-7,CASSLGQSPAYEQYF,TGTGCCAGCAGCTTAGGGCAGAGTCCGGCCTACGAGCAGTACTTC
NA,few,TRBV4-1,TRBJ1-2,CASSQGVLANYGYTF,TGCGCCAGCAGCCAAGGGGTGTTAGCTAACTATGGCTACACCTTC
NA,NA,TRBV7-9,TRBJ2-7,CASSLVDSPDYEQYF,TGTGCCAGCAGCCTGGTGGACTCACCGGACTACGAGCAGTACTTC
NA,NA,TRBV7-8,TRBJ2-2,CASSFLGQANTGELFF,TGTGCCAGCAGCTTTTTGGGGCAGGCGAACACCGGGGAGCTGTTTTTT
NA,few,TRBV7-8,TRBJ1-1,CASSGEEATEAFF,TGTGCCAGCAGCGGTGAGGAGGCCACTGAAGCTTTCTTT
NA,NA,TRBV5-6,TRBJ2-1,CASSPGLSSYNEQFF,TGTGCCAGCAGCCCCGGGCTCAGCTCCTACAATGAGCAGTTCTTC
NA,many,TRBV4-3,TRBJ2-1,CASSQDLGHSYNEQFF,TGCGCCAGCAGCCAAGATTTGGGACACTCCTACAATGAGCAGTTCTTC
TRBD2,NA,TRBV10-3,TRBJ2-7,CAISDLAGAYEQYF,TGTGCCATCAGTGATTTAGCGGGGGCCTACGAGCAGTACTTC
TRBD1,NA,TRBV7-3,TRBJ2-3,CASRRTGGGLDTQYF,TGTGCCAGCAGACGGACAGGGGGCGGATTAGATACGCAGTATTTT
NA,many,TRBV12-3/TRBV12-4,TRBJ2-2,CASSRFPVGGGFTGELFF,TGTGCCAGCAGTCGCTTCCCGGTCGGAGGGGGATTCACCGGGGAGCTGTTTTTT
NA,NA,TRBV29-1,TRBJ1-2,CSALQPDYGYTF,TGCAGCGCCCTTCAGCCTGACTATGGCTACACCTTC
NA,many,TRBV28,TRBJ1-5,CASSLRDVGPQHF,TGTGCCAGCAGCCTTCGAGACGTAGGGCCCCAGCATTTT
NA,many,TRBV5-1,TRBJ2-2,CASTGSQNTGELFF,TGCGCCAGTACAGGGAGTCAGAACACCGGGGAGCTGTTTTTT
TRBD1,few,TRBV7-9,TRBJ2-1,CASSLFGTGGSMDEQFF,TGTGCCAGCAGCCTGTTCGGGACAGGGGGTAGTATGGATGAGCAGTTCTTC
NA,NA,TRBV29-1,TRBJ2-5,CSVVGVEETQYF,TGCAGCGTTGTAGGGGTAGAGGAGACCCAGTACTTC
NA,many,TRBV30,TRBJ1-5,CAWSASGDWNQPQHF,TGTGCCTGGAGCGCCAGCGGGGATTGGAATCAGCCCCAGCATTTT
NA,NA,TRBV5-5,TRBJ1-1,CASTSWGMNTEAFF,TGTGCCAGCACCAGCTGGGGGATGAACACTGAAGCTTTCTTT
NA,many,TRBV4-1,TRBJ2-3,CASSQEGALSTDTQYF,TGCGCCAGCAGCCAAGAGGGAGCGTTAAGCACAGATACGCAGTATTTT
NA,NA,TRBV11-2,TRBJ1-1,CASSLRVGITEAFF,TGTGCCAGCAGCTTAAGGGTAGGGATCACTGAAGCTTTCTTT
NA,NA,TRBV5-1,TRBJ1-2,CASSLGGPLDPYGYTF,TGCGCCAGCAGCTTGGGAGGGCCCTTGGACCCCTATGGCTACACCTTC
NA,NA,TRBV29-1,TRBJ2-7,CSVEDLGGYEQYF,TGCAGCGTTGAAGATCTAGGAGGCTACGAGCAGTACTTC
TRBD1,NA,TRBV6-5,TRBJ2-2,CASSYLTGAGELFF,TGTGCCAGCAGTTACTTAACAGGGGCCGGGGAGCTGTTTTTT
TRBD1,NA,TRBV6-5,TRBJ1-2,CASSYSPGGANYGYTF,TGTGCCAGCAGCTACTCTCCAGGGGGCGCAAACTATGGCTACACCTTC
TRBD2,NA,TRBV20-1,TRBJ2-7,CSARDLTGSGAPYEQYF,TGCAGTGCTAGAGATCTTACGGGTAGCGGGGCCCCCTACGAGCAGTACTTC
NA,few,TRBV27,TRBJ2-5,CASSLILGGGRETQYF,TGTGCCAGCAGTTTAATCCTTGGGGGGGGCCGGGAGACCCAGTACTTC
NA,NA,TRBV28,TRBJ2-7,CASSQPTGYEQYF,TGTGCCAGCAGTCAGCCAACAGGGTACGAGCAGTACTTC
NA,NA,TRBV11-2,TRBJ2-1,CASSSLGDKYSNEQFF,TGTGCCAGCAGCTCACTGGGGGACAAGTACTCCAATGAGCAGTTCTTC